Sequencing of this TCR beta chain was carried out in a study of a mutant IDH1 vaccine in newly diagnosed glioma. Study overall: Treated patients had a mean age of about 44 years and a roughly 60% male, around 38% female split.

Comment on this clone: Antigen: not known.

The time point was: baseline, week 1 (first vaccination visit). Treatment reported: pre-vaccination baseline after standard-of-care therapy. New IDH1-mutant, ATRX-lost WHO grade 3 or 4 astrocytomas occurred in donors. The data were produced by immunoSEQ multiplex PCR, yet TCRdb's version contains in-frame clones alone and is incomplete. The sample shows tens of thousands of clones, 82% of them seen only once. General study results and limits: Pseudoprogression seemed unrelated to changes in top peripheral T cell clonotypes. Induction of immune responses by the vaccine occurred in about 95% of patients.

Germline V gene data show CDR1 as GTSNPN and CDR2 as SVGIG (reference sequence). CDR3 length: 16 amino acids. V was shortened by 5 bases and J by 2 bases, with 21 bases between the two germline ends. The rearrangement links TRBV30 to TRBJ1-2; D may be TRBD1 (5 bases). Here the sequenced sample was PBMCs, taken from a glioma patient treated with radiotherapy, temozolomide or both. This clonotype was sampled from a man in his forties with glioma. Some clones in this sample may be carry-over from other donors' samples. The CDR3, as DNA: TGTGCCTGGGGCGACAGAACACCACCATCAAACTATGGCTACACCTTC. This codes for CAWGDRTPPSNYGYTF.